The subject of this entry is one T cell receptor beta chain. Assay: immunoSEQ multiplex PCR; the TCRdb copy retains only in-frame clones and omits some. This table has 75,000 to 95,000 clones, approximately 88% appearing once. Patients at the Seattle site were enrolled during active infection and followed longitudinally. This entry comes from a study of blood T cell repertoires in COVID-19. Study-wide context: COVID-19 samples from acute and convalescent phases originated in the United States, Italy and Spain.

Germline lookup yields CDR1 LNHDA and CDR2 SQIVND (reference sequence). Trimming cost V 3 bases and J 7 bases, with 18 bases left between them. The CDR3 is 15 residues long. Sequencing input: peripheral blood. The chain joins TRBV19 to TRBJ1-2; maybe TRBD1 (5 bases). The sequence was collected from an older woman with COVID-19, enrolled during active disease. This chain's CDR3 is CASSISAGSPIGYTF. The CDR3 bases are TGTGCCAGTAGTATTTCTGCAGGGTCCCCTATTGGCTACACCTTC.